Listed here are 10 T cell receptor beta chains from one sample, sequenced in a study of blood T cell repertoires in COVID-19. Profiled with immunoSEQ multiplex PCR; TCRdb holds only in-frame clones, not every one. Here the sample spans 200,000 to 250,000 clones, about 85% being singletons. The sample was peripheral blood. These receptor sequences come from a man aged 65 to 79 with acute or convalescent COVID-19.

The chain has TRBV7-2 and TRBJ2-5; 8 bases are a match to TRBD2. Looked up from germline, CDR1 is SGHTA and CDR2 is FQGNSA. The J segment lost 5 bases and the V segment lost 3 bases, leaving 8 bases of the junction unmatched. The length of the CDR3 is 15 residues. The CDR3 is CASSFPLAGIETQYF. CDR3 bases: TGTGCCAGCAGCTTTCCCCTAGCGGGTATTGAGACCCAGTACTTC.

The chain recombines TRBV24-1 with TRBJ2-1; TRBD2 matches at 8 bases. Germline-derived CDR1 and CDR2 are KGHDR and SFDVKD. The CDR3 is made up of 20 amino acids. V shed 0 bases, J shed 3 bases, and the junction held 15 bases outside the gene matches. CDR3 residues: CATSDLRGAAGRGNYNEQFF. Here the CDR3 DNA reads TGTGCCACCAGTGATTTGAGGGGGGCTGCCGGGAGGGGAAACTACAATGAGCAGTTCTTC.

V and J are TRBV27 and TRBJ2-1; 9 nucleotides match TRBD1. Germline loops: CDR1 MNHEY, CDR2 SMNVEV (reference sequence). V lost 2 bases, J lost 4 bases, and 3 bases stayed unmatched. The CDR3 runs 15 residues. The CDR3: CASSLTGQGYNEQFF. The CDR3 region has the DNA TGTGCCAGCAGTTTAACGGGACAGGGTTACAATGAGCAGTTCTTC.

J is TRBJ2-5 and V is TRBV6-4, with D perhaps matching TRBD1 (5 bases). The CDR3 is 13 amino acids. Germline V gene sequence: CDR1 MRHNA, CDR2 SNTAGT. V shed 4 bases and J shed 4 bases, with 10 bases lying between them. The CDR3 DNA follows: TGTGCCAGCAGTGTGGGGCCGGGAGAGACCCAGTACTTC. This encodes CASSVGPGETQYF.

The chain combines TRBV6-6 with TRBJ2-2, with 10 bases that match TRBD1. CDR1 is MNHNY, CDR2 SVGAGI, per germline (reference sequence). The CDR3 has 18 amino acids. V lost 5 bases and J lost 5; bases outside the gene matches: 14. For the CDR3, the DNA is TGTGCCAGCAGTCTATACTTGGGACAGGGGCTGATGACCGGGGAGCTGTTTTTT. Translation gives CASSLYLGQGLMTGELFF.

This clone was seen a few times. The rearrangement joins TRBV2 to TRBJ1-1; 7 bases line up with TRBD1. The CDR3 runs to 14 residues. J lost 6 bases, V lost 5 bases, and 9 bases had no gene match. From germline, CDR1 is SNHLY and CDR2 FYNNEI. The DNA of the CDR3 is TGTGCCAGCAGTATTGGCAGGGGGTGGGCTGAAGCTTTCTTT. Translating gives CASSIGRGWAEAFF. Supplemented by reference TRBV2 and TRBJ1-1, the full variable domain reads EPEVTQTPSHQVTQMGQEVILRCVPISNHLYFYWYRQILGQKVEFLVSFYNNEISEKSEIFDDQFSVERPDGSNFTLKIRSTKLEDSAMYFCASSIGRGWAEAFFGQGTRLTVV.

The chain uses TRBV20-1 and TRBJ2-7; D may be TRBD1 (5 bases). V was cut by 3 bases and J by 1 base, with 10 bases left in between. This CDR3 region has 13 residues. Germline V CDR1 and CDR2: DFQATT, SNEGSKA (reference sequence). DNA for the CDR3: TGCAGTGCTAGTGAACAGGAGTCCTACGAGCAGTACTTC. This encodes CSASEQESYEQYF.

V is TRBV5-8 and J is TRBJ1-5, with D maybe TRBD1 (5 bases). Trimming stripped 3 bases from V and 7 bases from J, with 14 bases between. This CDR3 has 14 residues. Germline loops: CDR1 SGHTS, CDR2 YDEGEE. The CDR3 coding sequence is TGTGCCAGCAGCTCTCGAAGGGGCGACCAGCCCCAGCATTTT. Amino acids: CASSSRRGDQPQHF.

This clone was observed once. The chain links TRBV5-4 to TRBJ2-3, with D unclear. The germline gives CDR1 SGHNT, CDR2 YYREEE (reference sequence). The CDR3 consists of 14 residues. V lost 4 bases and J 6 bases, leaving 15 bases between the germline ends. The CDR3 DNA follows: TGTGCCAGCAGCCGCCCCGGCGGCGGCGATACGCAGTATTTT. It codes for CASSRPGGGDTQYF.

This chain uses TRBV6-5 with TRBJ1-4; weak D call: TRBD1 (6 bases). The CDR3 runs 16 residues. Germline CDR1 MNHEY, CDR2 SVGAGI. V shed 0 bases and J shed 4 bases, with 12 bases lying between them. CDR3 region: CASSYSSRGLNEKLFF. The CDR3 nucleotides read TGTGCCAGCAGTTACTCGAGCAGGGGTCTTAATGAAAAACTGTTTTTT.